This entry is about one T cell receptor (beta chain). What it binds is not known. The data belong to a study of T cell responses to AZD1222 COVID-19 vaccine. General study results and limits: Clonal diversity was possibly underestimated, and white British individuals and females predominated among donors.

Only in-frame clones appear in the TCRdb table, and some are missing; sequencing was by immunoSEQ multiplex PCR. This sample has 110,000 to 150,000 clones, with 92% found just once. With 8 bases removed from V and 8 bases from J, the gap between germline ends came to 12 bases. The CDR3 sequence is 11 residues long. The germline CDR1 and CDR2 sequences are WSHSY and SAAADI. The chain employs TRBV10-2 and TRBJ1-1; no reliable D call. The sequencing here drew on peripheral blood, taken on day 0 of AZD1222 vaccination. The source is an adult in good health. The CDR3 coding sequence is TGCGCCAGCTCAGATTTAGTGGAAGCTTTCTTT. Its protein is CASSDLVEAFF.